This T cell receptor beta chain comes out of a study of CD8 T cells in ankylosing spondylitis. Overall study findings and caveats: From matched ankylosing spondylitis synovial fluid, disease-linked clones were reportedly recovered at significantly enriched levels. Roughly eight highly homologous variants made up a TCR beta motif that seemed to typify ankylosing spondylitis blood. Prior literature has documented some motif variants in synovial fluid and blood from reactive arthritis. CD8+ cells made up the disease-linked clones, which were relatively rare in peripheral blood.

Trimming took 4 bases from V and 0 from J, leaving 15 bases between them. Per germline, CDR1 SEHNR and CDR2 FQNEAQ (reference sequence). This CDR3 spans 16 amino acids. Concerning this clonotype: What it recognizes is unknown.

Library preparation for TCR beta used quantitative 5'-RACE with molecular barcodes. Each CDR3 protein is one row after TCRdb ran MiXCR on the 5' RACE reads. The data contain roughly 700,000 distinct CDR3 sequences, around a fifth of them seen just once; the ten biggest clones take up under 20%. Sequences were obtained from blood, either unsorted or a sorted T cell fraction (not recorded which). The chain is built from TRBV7-9 and TRBJ1-2; possible D gene TRBD1, 6 bases. This receptor was identified in a male donor with ankylosing spondylitis. CDR3: CASSSGQPLANYGYTF. CDR3 DNA sequence: TGTGCCAGCAGCTCCGGACAGCCCCTAGCTAACTATGGCTACACCTTC.